The 28 T cell receptor beta chains presented below share a single source sample, sequenced in a study of shared clonotypes between healthy human individuals. Assay: immunoSEQ multiplex PCR; the TCRdb copy retains only in-frame clones and omits some. The sample holds 1,100,000 or so clones, approximately 78% seen once. Sequencing was performed on memory CD4+ T cells from PBMCs. Subset in this sample: CD45RA-negative fraction. These TCRs come from a man between 18 and 29 years old in good health. Some clones in this sample may be carry-over from other donors' samples.

The rearrangement uses TRBV7-2 and TRBJ2-5; D unclear. Trimming removed 3 bases at V and 4 bases at J, with 6 bases between. Germline V CDR1 and CDR2: SGHTA, FQGNSA. The CDR3 is made up of 12 amino acids. The CDR3, as DNA: TGTGCCAGCAGCTTGAGTTCAGAGACCCAGTACTTC. This codes for CASSLSSETQYF.

The chain couples TRBV29-1 to TRBJ2-3; no firm D call. This CDR3 region has 14 residues. Germline V lookup: CDR1 SQVTM, CDR2 ANQGSEA. Deletions cut 4 bases from V and 1 base from J, with 12 bases between. The CDR3 coding sequence is TGCAGCGTTGCAGTCTCTCGGGGCACAGATACGCAGTATTTT. This codes for CSVAVSRGTDTQYF.

The V and J genes are TRBV7-2 and TRBJ2-5, with D perhaps TRBD1 (6 bases). V dropped 5 bases and J dropped 0 bases, with 13 bases sitting between them. In germline, CDR1 is SGHTA, CDR2 FQGNSA. The CDR3 sequence is 15 residues long. The CDR3 sequence is CASSDLGQNQETQYF. Here the CDR3 DNA reads TGTGCCAGCAGCGACTTGGGACAAAACCAAGAGACCCAGTACTTC.

In its sample, this clone was seen once. The CDR3 region is CASSLNRDRGYEQYF. The DNA for the CDR3 is TGTGCCAGCAGCTTAAACCGGGACAGGGGTTACGAGCAGTACTTC. V gene TRBV11-2 combines with J gene TRBJ2-7; 10 bases fit TRBD1. V shed 2 bases, J shed 4 bases, and the junction held 5 bases outside the gene matches. Per germline, CDR1 SGHAT and CDR2 FQNNGV. The CDR3 length is 15 residues.

The chain links TRBV27 to TRBJ2-1, with D uncertain. This CDR3 is 14 amino acids long. V lost 3 bases to trimming and J lost 5 bases, with 11 bases between them. Germline CDR1 MNHEY, CDR2 SMNVEV (reference sequence). CDR3 nucleotides: TGTGCCAGCAGTTTTAGCTGGCCCGACAATGAGCAGTTCTTC. Translated: CASSFSWPDNEQFF.

CDR3 amino acids: CASSLGQAYYGYTF. The CDR3 nucleotides read TGTGCCAGCAGCTTAGGACAGGCGTACTATGGCTACACCTTC. V gene TRBV7-2 combines with J gene TRBJ1-2; TRBD1 is a possible D gene (6 bases). The CDR3 spans 14 residues. Germline CDR1 is SGHTA and CDR2 is FQGNSA. V lost 1 base and J lost 3, with 9 bases in between.

The rearrangement links TRBV5-1 to TRBJ1-2; 8 bases agree with TRBD1. The CDR3 contains 14 residues. Trimming at V came to 3 bases and at J to 8 bases, leaving 9 bases not matched to a gene. Germline assignment: CDR1 SGHRS and CDR2 YFSETQ. The CDR3 nucleotides read TGCGCCAGCAGCTCCTCTGACAGGGGTGGGGGCTACACCTTC. Translating it yields CASSSSDRGGGYTF.

A word on this clone: Given a much more abundant clone one base away, this may be a read error. In the same sample, other DNA sequences code for this CDR3. The V and J genes are TRBV5-1 and TRBJ1-3, with D possibly matching TRBD1 (6 bases). The CDR3 runs to 14 residues. Trimming shortened V by 0 bases and J by 4 bases, and 8 bases separated the two germline ends. Germline assignment: CDR1 SGHRS and CDR2 YFSETQ. DNA for the CDR3: TGCGCCAGCAGCTTGGGGGGGCCCGGAAACACCATATATTTT. Protein product: CASSLGGPGNTIYF.

V is TRBV5-6 and J is TRBJ1-1, with TRBD1 identical over 8 bases. Germline V CDR1 and CDR2: SGHDT, YYEEEE. The CDR3 is made up of 17 amino acids. The V segment lost 0 bases and the J segment 1 base; nucleotides outside the gene matches: 8. Here the CDR3 reads CASSLGRAGGWNTEAFF. For the CDR3, the DNA is TGTGCCAGCAGCTTGGGACGGGCAGGGGGCTGGAACACTGAAGCTTTCTTT.

The chain couples TRBV28 to TRBJ2-3; possible D gene TRBD2, 6 bases. The CDR3 spans 15 residues. Per the germline V gene, CDR1 is MDHEN and CDR2 is SYDVKM. With 5 bases removed from V and 6 bases from J, the gap between germline ends came to 18 bases. CDR3 sequence reads: CASSKPGLRRDTQYF. The CDR3 bases are TGTGCCAGCAGTAAACCGGGACTCCGAAGGGATACGCAGTATTTT.

The rearrangement joins TRBV7-2 to TRBJ1-2, with 7 positions matching TRBD1. V trimming: 8 bases; J trimming: 4 bases; junction bases outside the gene matches: 7. Germline V gives CDR1 SGHTA, CDR2 FQGNSA. The CDR3 extends over 13 amino acids. CDR3 DNA: TGTGCCAGCGGAGCGGGACAGAGCTATGGCTACACCTTC. Amino acid sequence: CASGAGQSYGYTF.

The V gene is TRBV28, the J gene TRBJ2-7, with TRBD1 matching 8 bases. The J segment lost 3 bases and the V segment lost 1 base, leaving 5 bases of the junction unmatched. Germline assignment: CDR1 MDHEN and CDR2 SYDVKM. There are 15 residues in the CDR3. CDR3 sequence reads: CASSLSDRGIYEQYF. CDR3 sequence (DNA): TGTGCCAGCAGTTTATCAGACAGGGGAATCTACGAGCAGTACTTC. The whole variable domain, filled in from reference TRBV28 and TRBJ2-7, reads DVKVTQSSRYLVKRTGEKVFLECVQDMDHENMFWYRQDPGLGLRLIYFSYDVKMKEKGDIPEGYSVSREKKERFSLILESASTNQTSMYLCASSLSDRGIYEQYFGPGTRLTVT.

This clone has more than one count but fewer than ten. The CDR3 nucleotides read TGTGCCACCAGCAGAGGGCGTGGAAACACCATATATTTT. It codes for CATSRGRGNTIYF. J is TRBJ1-3 and V is TRBV15; D is unclear. The CDR3 has 13 residues. Germline V gene data show CDR1 as LNHNV and CDR2 as YYDKDF (reference sequence). V gave up 1 base and J gave up 3 bases, with 4 bases separating them.

Remarks on this clone: This CDR3 is also generated by other DNA sequences in the sample. The rearrangement uses TRBV28 and TRBJ2-5; 8 bases map to TRBD1. The CDR3 runs to 14 residues. CDR1 is MDHEN and CDR2 is SYDVKM in the germline V gene. After removal of 2 bases from V and 5 bases from J, the junction contained 4 bases not matched to a gene. The CDR3 loop reads CASSLQGARETQYF. CDR3 sequence (DNA): TGTGCCAGCAGTTTACAGGGGGCAAGGGAGACCCAGTACTTC. The full variable domain, with the rest looked up from reference TRBV28 and TRBJ2-5, is DVKVTQSSRYLVKRTGEKVFLECVQDMDHENMFWYRQDPGLGLRLIYFSYDVKMKEKGDIPEGYSVSREKKERFSLILESASTNQTSMYLCASSLQGARETQYFGPGTRLLVL.

The J gene is TRBJ2-5, the V gene TRBV7-9, with D perhaps matching TRBD2 (6 bases). Per the germline V gene, CDR1 is SEHNR and CDR2 is FQNEAQ (reference sequence). The CDR3 sequence is 13 residues long. Trimming took 5 bases from V and 5 from J, leaving 12 bases between them. The CDR3 sequence: CASSTGLRETQYF. Here the CDR3 DNA reads TGTGCCAGCAGCACGGGACTCCGGGAGACCCAGTACTTC.

The chain combines TRBV7-6 with TRBJ2-2; D ambiguous. The V end lost 2 bases, the J end lost 7 bases, and 5 bases lay between the germline ends. This CDR3 region has 12 residues. The germline V gene has CDR1 SGHVS and CDR2 FNYEAQ. The CDR3 nucleotides are TGTGCCAGCAGCTTATCCGGCGGGGAGCTGTTTTTT. Protein sequence: CASSLSGGELFF.

The gene calls are TRBV7-2 and TRBJ2-7, with unresolved D. The V gene's germline CDR1 is SGHTA and CDR2 FQGNSA. The CDR3 consists of 13 residues. The V gene lost 2 bases and the J gene lost 4 bases, with 9 bases spanning the gap. CDR3 DNA sequence: TGTGCCAGCAGCTTAACGAACCAATACGAGCAGTACTTC. It encodes CASSLTNQYEQYF. Full variable domain (missing parts from reference TRBV7-2 and TRBJ2-7): GAGVSQSPSNKVTEKGKDVELRCDPISGHTALYWYRQSLGQGLEFLIYFQGNSAPDKSGLPSDRFSAERTGGSVSTLTIQRTQQEDSAVYLCASSLTNQYEQYFGPGTRLTVT.

V gene TRBV27 combines with J gene TRBJ2-3; 8 nucleotides match TRBD2. CDR3 size: 14 residues. CDR1 is MNHEY, CDR2 SMNVEV, per germline (reference sequence). Losses at the gene ends were 10 bases for V and 5 bases for J; bases not matched to a gene: 11. CDR3 loop: CATRGTGRGDTQYF. CDR3 in DNA: TGTGCCACCCGGGGGACCGGGAGGGGAGATACGCAGTATTTT.

The gene calls are TRBV11-2 and TRBJ1-2; D gene unclear. Germline CDR1 reads SGHAT; CDR2 reads FQNNGV. The CDR3 contains 14 residues. V was shortened by 2 bases and J by 8 bases, with 15 bases between the two germline ends. The CDR3 loop is CASSLMRTYDGYTF. CDR3 in DNA: TGTGCCAGCAGCTTAATGCGAACGTATGACGGCTACACCTTC.

The CDR3 spells CASSNAAGGRAKNIQYF. CDR3 nucleotide sequence: TGTGCCAGCAGCAACGCAGCAGGCGGGAGGGCCAAAAACATTCAGTACTTC. V is TRBV21-1 and J is TRBJ2-4; the D call TRBD2 from the table was never checked on the DNA. TRBV21-1 is classified as a pseudogene. CDR3 length equals 17 residues.

The chain couples TRBV7-8 to TRBJ1-1; the D is unclear. The CDR3 contains 14 residues. The germline CDR1 and CDR2 sequences are SGHVS and FQNEAQ. Trimming removed 5 bases from V and 8 bases from J, with 18 bases in between. The CDR3 region is CASSEGSLPYEAFF. The CDR3 DNA follows: TGTGCCAGCAGCGAAGGGTCCCTGCCTTACGAAGCTTTCTTT.

V usage is TRBV30 and J usage is TRBJ2-2; 7 bases align to TRBD1. CDR3 size: 14 residues. Trimming cost V 0 bases and J 4 bases; bases outside gene matches: 2. Germline CDR1 is GTSNPN and CDR2 is SVGIG (reference sequence). CDR3 in DNA: TGTGCCTGGAGTGTACAGGGGAGCACCGGGGAGCTGTTTTTT. Protein sequence: CAWSVQGSTGELFF.

To note about this clone: This CDR3 is also generated by other DNA sequences in the sample. The V call is TRBV28, the J call TRBJ1-1; 7 bases line up with TRBD1. This CDR3 contains 14 residues. The germline V gene has CDR1 MDHEN and CDR2 SYDVKM. Trimming at V came to 5 bases and at J to 5 bases, leaving 8 bases not matched to a gene. The CDR3 DNA is TGTGCCAGCAGTCTCCGACAGGGAAGTACTGAAGCTTTCTTT. It specifies CASSLRQGSTEAFF.

This chain uses TRBV28 with TRBJ2-2, with D unresolved. This CDR3 has 14 residues. Germline loops: CDR1 MDHEN, CDR2 SYDVKM. Trimming took off 5 bases at V and 3 bases at J, with 10 bases between the two ends. CDR3 in amino acids: CASSKATHTGELFF. The DNA for the CDR3 is TGTGCCAGCAGTAAAGCTACTCACACCGGGGAGCTGTTTTTT.

The chain is built from TRBV9 and TRBJ2-7, with 10 bases aligning to TRBD2. The CDR3 runs to 17 residues. V lost 4 bases to trimming and J lost 4 bases; unmatched junction nucleotides: 14. Germline CDR1 SGDLS, CDR2 YYNGEE. CDR3 bases: TGTGCCAGCAGCCCTCTTGGTGCTAGCGGGAGTTTATACGAGCAGTACTTC. Its translation is CASSPLGASGSLYEQYF. Combining the CDR3 with reference TRBV9 and TRBJ2-7 gives the whole variable domain DSGVTQTPKHLITATGQRVTLRCSPRSGDLSVYWYQQSLDQGLQFLIQYYNGEERAKGNILERFSAQQFPDLHSELNLSSLELGDSALYFCASSPLGASGSLYEQYFGPGTRLTVT.

This clone was detected once. This chain links TRBV18 with TRBJ2-2; TRBD1 might be the D (6 bases). V was cut by 3 bases and J by 6 bases, with 14 bases left in between. Germline-derived CDR1 and CDR2 are KGHSH and LQKENI. This CDR3 contains 15 residues. CDR3 nucleotide sequence: TGTGCCAGCTCACCCTTGAGGGCAGGGGCCGGGGAGCTGTTTTTT. Its translation: CASSPLRAGAGELFF. The variable domain in full, with the rest retrieved from reference TRBV18 and TRBJ2-2, is NAGVMQNPRHLVRRRGQEARLRCSPMKGHSHVYWYRQLPEEGLKFMVYLQKENIIDESGMPKERFSAEFPKEGPSILRIQQVVRGDSAAYFCASSPLRAGAGELFFGEGSRLTVL.

V gene TRBV30 combines with J gene TRBJ2-7; the D is unclear. CDR1 is GTSNPN and CDR2 is SVGIG in the germline V gene (reference sequence). This CDR3 region has 13 residues. V gave up 5 bases and J gave up 1 base, with 12 bases separating them. CDR3 sequence reads: CAWAGTVSYEQYF. CDR3 bases: TGTGCCTGGGCCGGAACAGTTTCCTACGAGCAGTACTTC.

This clone was counted a few times. The CDR3 is CASSQAGGLAGGSGQFF. For the CDR3, the DNA is TGCGCCAGCAGCCAAGCCGGCGGACTAGCGGGAGGGTCCGGTCAGTTCTTC. The chain employs TRBV4-1 and TRBJ2-1, with 15 bases that match TRBD2. The V gene's germline CDR1 is MGHRA and CDR2 YSYEKL. CDR3 size: 17 residues. The V and J ends lost 1 base and 13 bases, in that order; junction bases with no gene match: 11.